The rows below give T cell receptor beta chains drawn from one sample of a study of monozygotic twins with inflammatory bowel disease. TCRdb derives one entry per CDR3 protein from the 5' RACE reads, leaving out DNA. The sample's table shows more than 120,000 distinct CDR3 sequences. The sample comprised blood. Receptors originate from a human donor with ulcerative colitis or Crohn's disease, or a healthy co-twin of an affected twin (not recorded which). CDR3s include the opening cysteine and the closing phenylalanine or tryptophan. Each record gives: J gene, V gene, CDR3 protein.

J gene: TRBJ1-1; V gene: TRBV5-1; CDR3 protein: CASSLDRVSTEAFF
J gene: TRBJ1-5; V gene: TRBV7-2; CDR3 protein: CASSQNPIGGTNQPQHF
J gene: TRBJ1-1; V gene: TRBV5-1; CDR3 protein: CASSLGPFRTEAFF
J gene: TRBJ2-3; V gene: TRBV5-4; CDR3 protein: CASSWMGLASFRDTQYF
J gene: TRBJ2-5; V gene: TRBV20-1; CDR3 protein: CSARDMAQETQYF
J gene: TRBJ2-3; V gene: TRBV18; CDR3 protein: CASSFGQGSTDTQYF
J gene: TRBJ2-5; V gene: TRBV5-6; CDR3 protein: CASSLKGEETQYF
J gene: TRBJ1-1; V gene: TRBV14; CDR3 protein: CASSQDLDRGRSEAFF
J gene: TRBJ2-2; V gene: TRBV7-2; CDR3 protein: CASSPFTGELFF
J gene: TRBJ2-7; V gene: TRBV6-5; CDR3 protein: CASSYSPLAYEQYF
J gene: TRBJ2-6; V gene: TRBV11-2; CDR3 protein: CASSSIGPGTLSGANVLTF
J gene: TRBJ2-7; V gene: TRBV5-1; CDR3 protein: CASSASAEQYF
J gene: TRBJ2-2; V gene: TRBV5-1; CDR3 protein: CASSRSGGNTGELFF
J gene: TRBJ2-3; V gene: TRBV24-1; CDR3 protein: CATSDRDLPQYF
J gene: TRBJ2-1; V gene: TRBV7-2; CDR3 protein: CASSPLAGGGSYNEQFF
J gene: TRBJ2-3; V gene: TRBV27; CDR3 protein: CASSPPPARTDTQYF
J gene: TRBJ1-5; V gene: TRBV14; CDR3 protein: CASSQSGGGQPQHF
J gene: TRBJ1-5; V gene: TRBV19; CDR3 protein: CASSITPPNQPQHF
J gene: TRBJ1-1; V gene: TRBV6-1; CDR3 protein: CASSVVFGSAEAFF
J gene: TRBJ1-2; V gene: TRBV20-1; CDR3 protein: CSASPLGTGGFHYGYTF
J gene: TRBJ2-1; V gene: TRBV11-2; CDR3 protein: CASSLVGTGESSYNEQFF
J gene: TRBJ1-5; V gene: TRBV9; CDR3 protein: CASSPGGGAAQHF
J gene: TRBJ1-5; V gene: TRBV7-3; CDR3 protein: CASSLNANQPQHF
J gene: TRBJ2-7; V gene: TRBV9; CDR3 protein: CASSHNTGASSYEQYF
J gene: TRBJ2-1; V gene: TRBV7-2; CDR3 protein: CASSLRSGGGWDEQFF
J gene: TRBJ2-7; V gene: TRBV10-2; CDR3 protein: CASSDRGRVHYEQYF
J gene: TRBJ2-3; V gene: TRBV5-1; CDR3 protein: CASSVLGTEGDTQYF
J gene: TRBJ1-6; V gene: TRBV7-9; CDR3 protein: CASSPGQGNGSPLHF
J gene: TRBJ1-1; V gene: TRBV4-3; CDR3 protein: CASSPRTGLETEAFF
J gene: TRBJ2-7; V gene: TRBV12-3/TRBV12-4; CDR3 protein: CASSRDRRSYEQYF
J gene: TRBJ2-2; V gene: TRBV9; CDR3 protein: CASSYQTGWAGELFF
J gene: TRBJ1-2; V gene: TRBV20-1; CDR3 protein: CSAPGQDGGYTF
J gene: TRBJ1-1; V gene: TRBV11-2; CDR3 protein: CASSSSSSTTGNTEAFF
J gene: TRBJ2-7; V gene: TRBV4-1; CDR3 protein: CASSQLAGTGSSREQYF
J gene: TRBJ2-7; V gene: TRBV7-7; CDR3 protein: CASSLGVGPYEQYF
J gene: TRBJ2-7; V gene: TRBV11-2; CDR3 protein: CASSLNRVYEQYF
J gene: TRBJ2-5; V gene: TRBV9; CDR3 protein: CASSVGWGISQETQYF
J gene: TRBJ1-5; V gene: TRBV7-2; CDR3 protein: CASSSEYSNQPQHF
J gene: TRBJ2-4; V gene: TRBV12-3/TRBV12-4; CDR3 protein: CASSLKQGVGAKNIQYF
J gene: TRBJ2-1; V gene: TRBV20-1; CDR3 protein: CSARGLAGVPEQFF
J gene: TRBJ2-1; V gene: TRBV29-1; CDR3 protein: CSVARLAGGNEQFF
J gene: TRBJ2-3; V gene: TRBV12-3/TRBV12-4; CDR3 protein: CASSPGRGADTQYF
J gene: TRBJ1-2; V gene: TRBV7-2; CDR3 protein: CASSPPRGRLSFNSYTF
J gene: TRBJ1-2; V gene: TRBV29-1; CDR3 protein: CSVGEPHNYGYTF
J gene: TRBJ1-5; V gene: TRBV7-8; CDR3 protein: CASSLQGVIQPQHF